This paragraph covers one T cell receptor (beta chain) sequence. Its target is unknown. The record originates from a study of T cell responses to AZD1222 COVID-19 vaccine. Produced via immunoSEQ multiplex PCR; TCRdb's table is partial and in-frame only. The sample carries 120,000 or so clones, about 79% recorded once. Overall study results and limits: Spike-specific TCR breadth rose after two AZD1222 doses, and depth rose as well. Close to half of all spike-specific TCRs reportedly target regions of the variants that are unmutated.

The CDR3 sequence is 15 residues long. CDR1 SGHTA and CDR2 FQGNSA come from the germline V gene. Losses at the gene ends were 4 bases for V and 8 bases for J; bases not matched to a gene: 9. The TCR sequence derives from an adult who received the AZD1222 COVID-19 vaccine. The sequences come from peripheral blood, collected 28 days after the second AZD1222 dose. This sequence joins TRBV7-2 and TRBJ1-4; 8 nucleotides match TRBD1. CDR3 loop: CASSSRQGRREKLFF. The CDR3 DNA sequence: TGTGCCAGCAGCTCCCGACAGGGGAGAAGGGAAAAACTGTTTTTT.